This note documents a single T cell receptor beta chain sequence. Its target is unknown. Staining for CD45RO/CCR7/CD25/CD127/CD95/CD27 allowed sorting of CD4+ naive, central memory, regulatory and stem cell-like memory cells. This sample is drawn from a study of beta chain features in type 1 diabetes. Study-wide context: Patient and healthy donor groups were alike in age, gender and cell yields. Findings and limits, study-wide: Moderately but significantly shorter TCRB CDR3s were found in Type 1 diabetes patients in all four CD4+ subsets.

As every portion of the isolated RNA was reverse transcribed, the sequencing read expressed TCRB transcripts. Mean read depth for naive, central memory and regulatory T cell samples was several million reads. The table came from immunoSEQ multiplex PCR; TCRdb's copy has only in-frame clones and leaves some out. The sample records 150,000 to 200,000 clones, roughly 60% being singletons. The CDR3 sequence is 15 residues long. J gave up 4 bases and V 6 bases, and 7 bases lay outside the gene matches. The V gene's germline CDR1 is SNHLY and CDR2 FYNNEI. This clonotype originated in a man aged 25-45 years with type 1 diabetes. The chain couples TRBV2 to TRBJ2-1; 9 bases map to TRBD2. What was sequenced was naive CD4+ T cells from blood. The CDR3 region is CASREQTSGYNEQFF. The CDR3 DNA sequence: TGTGCCAGCAGAGAACAGACTAGCGGATACAATGAGCAGTTCTTC.